The 20 T cell receptor beta chains given below trace back to one sample, sequenced in a study of identifying expanded T cells in peripheral blood. Repertoires were generated with immunoSEQ multiplex PCR, while TCRdb's copy carries only in-frame clones and drops some. The sample gives 80,000 to 90,000 clones, around 91% of which show up once; about 3% is in the top ten. Material for sequencing was blood. Every receptor here comes from a person between 18 and 75 years old in good health.

This chain connects TRBV29-1 to TRBJ2-5, with D perhaps assigned TRBD1 or TRBD2 (5 bases each). V lost 6 bases to trimming and J lost 2 bases, with 13 bases between them. CDR1 SQVTM and CDR2 ANQGSEA come from the germline V gene. This CDR3 is 13 amino acids long. The CDR3, as DNA: TGCAGCGTCGGAGCTTGGGGGCAAGAGACCCAGTACTTC. Its protein product is CSVGAWGQETQYF.

The chain has TRBV5-4 and TRBJ2-7; 11 nucleotides align to TRBD2. Germline V gene data show CDR1 as SGHNT and CDR2 as YYREEE (reference sequence). This CDR3 has 14 residues. The V gene end was trimmed by 4 bases and the J gene end by 5 bases; junction bases not matched to a gene: 5. In DNA form, the CDR3 reads TGTGCCAGCAGCCTCACTAGCGGGAGCGACGAGCAGTACTTC. It translates to CASSLTSGSDEQYF.

The rearrangement joins TRBV11-3 to TRBJ2-1, with D perhaps matching TRBD2 (5 bases). CDR3 size: 15 residues. V dropped 5 bases and J dropped 9 bases, with 20 bases sitting between them. Germline V gene lookup returns CDR1 SGHNT and CDR2 YENEEA. The CDR3 is CASSPGRDSKGEQFF. CDR3 bases: TGTGCCAGCAGCCCAGGCCGGGATTCTAAGGGTGAGCAGTTCTTC.

V is TRBV11-3 and J is TRBJ2-7, with 9 bases lining up with TRBD1. The trim removed 5 bases at V and 3 bases at J, leaving 8 bases unmatched. Germline V lookup: CDR1 SGHNT, CDR2 YENEEA. CDR3 size: 15 residues. The CDR3, as DNA: TGTGCCAGCAGCCCGGGGACAGGGATTGGCTACGAGCAGTACTTC. The encoded protein is CASSPGTGIGYEQYF. Using reference TRBV11-3 and TRBJ2-7 for the parts outside the CDR3, the full variable domain is EAGVVQSPRYKIIEKKQPVAFWCNPISGHNTLYWYLQNLGQGPELLIRYENEEAVDDSQLPKDRFSAERLKGVDSTLKIQPAELGDSAVYLCASSPGTGIGYEQYFGPGTRLTVT.

This rearrangement joins TRBV25-1 to TRBJ2-5; 7 positions agree with TRBD2. Germline V gene lookup returns CDR1 MGHDK and CDR2 SYGVNS. CDR3 size: 18 residues. Trimming cost V 2 bases and J 2 bases; bases outside gene matches: 14. The DNA for the CDR3 is TGTGCCAGCAGTGAAGGTTGGCTGAGGGGAGGGATTCAAGAGACCCAGTACTTC. Translating gives CASSEGWLRGGIQETQYF.

The V and J genes are TRBV10-3 and TRBJ2-5; D is possibly TRBD1 (5 bases). Germline loops: CDR1 ENHRY, CDR2 SYGVKD. The CDR3 extends over 14 amino acids. V gave up 3 bases and J gave up 1 base, with 9 bases separating them. CDR3 sequence reads: CAISEGVGQETQYF. CDR3 nucleotide sequence: TGTGCCATCAGTGAAGGGGTGGGCCAAGAGACCCAGTACTTC.

The CDR3 loop is CASSFRSETQYF. CDR3 sequence (DNA): TGTGCCAGCAGCTTTCGATCGGAGACCCAGTACTTC. This sequence joins TRBV11-2 and TRBJ2-5; D unresolved. This CDR3 comprises 12 residues. With 3 bases removed from V and 5 bases from J, the gap between germline ends came to 7 bases. Germline V lookup: CDR1 SGHAT, CDR2 FQNNGV.

The genes are TRBV7-2 and TRBJ2-3; D may be TRBD2 (6 bases). Germline loops: CDR1 SGHTA, CDR2 FQGNSA. The germline V and J ends were trimmed by 7 bases and 5 bases, with 19 bases remaining between them. This CDR3 is 15 amino acids long. Written as DNA, the CDR3 is TGTGCCAGCAACCCGACGGCGGGGAGGCAAGATACGCAGTATTTT. Amino acid sequence: CASNPTAGRQDTQYF.

The V gene is TRBV7-8, the J gene TRBJ2-3; D is undetermined. V was trimmed by 0 bases and J by 5 bases, leaving 12 bases between them. Germline lookup yields CDR1 SGHVS and CDR2 FQNEAQ. CDR3 length equals 15 residues. Written as DNA, the CDR3 is TGTGCCAGCAGCTTAGCTGCTGCCTCCGTAGATACGCAGTATTTT. This gives the protein CASSLAAASVDTQYF. The full variable domain, its missing parts supplied by reference TRBV7-8 and TRBJ2-3, is GAGVSQSPRYKVAKRGQDVALRCDPISGHVSLFWYQQALGQGPEFLTYFQNEAQLDKSGLPSDRFFAERPEGSVSTLKIQRTQQEDSAVYLCASSLAAASVDTQYFGPGTRLTVL.

The CDR3 DNA sequence: TGTGCCAGCAGTAACAGGGGAGGGCGTGGCTACACCTTC. It yields the protein CASSNRGGRGYTF. The chain joins TRBV6-1 to TRBJ1-2; 7 bases match TRBD1. V shed 5 bases, J shed 7 bases, and the junction held 7 bases outside the gene matches. From germline, CDR1 is MNHNS and CDR2 SASEGT. This CDR3 contains 13 residues.

V and J are TRBV18 and TRBJ2-7; 12 bases are a match to TRBD1. CDR1 and CDR2 from the germline V gene are KGHSH and LQKENI. The CDR3 is made up of 17 amino acids. Germline trimming cut 9 bases from V and 3 bases from J; bases unmatched to any gene: 15. This CDR3 reads CASSAGTGGRRGYEQYF. CDR3 DNA: TGTGCCAGTTCAGCCGGGACAGGGGGCCGGAGGGGCTACGAGCAGTACTTC.

The chain joins TRBV10-3 to TRBJ2-7; D remains ambiguous. Germline V gene data show CDR1 as ENHRY and CDR2 as SYGVKD. This CDR3 is built from 12 residues. Trimming pared 3 bases from V and 7 bases from J, leaving 10 bases between. The CDR3: CAISDGVWEQYF. CDR3 DNA: TGTGCCATCAGTGATGGGGTGTGGGAGCAGTACTTC.

The gene calls are TRBV5-3 and TRBJ1-5; 7 positions agree with TRBD1. TRBV5-3 is known as an ORF, though its function is uncertain. The CDR3 has 16 amino acids. The V segment lost 4 bases and the J segment 3 bases; nucleotides outside the gene matches: 10. As DNA, the CDR3 is TGTGCCAGAAGCCTGGGACAGATGAGATACAATCAGCCCCAGCATTTT. This encodes CARSLGQMRYNQPQHF.

This sequence joins TRBV6-6 and TRBJ1-6; a weak D match, TRBD1 (5 bases). From germline, CDR1 is MNHNY and CDR2 SVGAGI (reference sequence). CDR3 length equals 14 residues. Trimming pared 2 bases from V and 8 bases from J, leaving 10 bases between. The CDR3 protein is CASSYRGADSPLHF. CDR3 sequence (DNA): TGTGCCAGCAGTTACAGGGGAGCGGATTCACCCCTCCACTTT.

The chain is built from TRBV18 and TRBJ1-3; D might be TRBD1 (5 bases). The germline V gene encodes CDR1 KGHSH and CDR2 LQKENI. Deletions cut 6 bases from V and 0 bases from J, with 18 bases between. This CDR3 region has 17 residues. CDR3 in DNA: TGTGCCAGCTCCAAGACCGGGACGCCAGCCTCTGGAAACACCATATATTTT. It codes for CASSKTGTPASGNTIYF. Combining the CDR3 with reference TRBV18 and TRBJ1-3 gives the whole variable domain NAGVMQNPRHLVRRRGQEARLRCSPMKGHSHVYWYRQLPEEGLKFMVYLQKENIIDESGMPKERFSAEFPKEGPSILRIQQVVRGDSAAYFCASSKTGTPASGNTIYFGEGSWLTVV.

The V call is TRBV5-1, the J call TRBJ1-1; the D is unclear. The CDR3 has 16 residues. V lost 4 bases and J 1 base, leaving 17 bases between the germline ends. CDR1 and CDR2 (germline): SGHRS, YFSETQ. This CDR3 is CASSPLGLGRNTEAFF. The CDR3 DNA reads as TGCGCCAGCAGCCCACTGGGCCTGGGGAGGAACACTGAAGCTTTCTTT.

This clone was seen a handful of times. The chain recombines TRBV10-3 with TRBJ2-1; D unclear. V shed 1 base and J shed 5 bases, with 6 bases lying between them. The CDR3 extends over 13 amino acids. The germline gives CDR1 ENHRY, CDR2 SYGVKD. The CDR3 bases are TGTGCCATCAGTGAGTATTCCGACAATGAGCAGTTCTTC. Its translation is CAISEYSDNEQFF.

The rearrangement joins TRBV7-2 to TRBJ2-3, with D perhaps TRBD2 (7 bases). The CDR3 consists of 16 residues. V lost 4 bases, J lost 0 bases, and 14 bases lay in between. The germline gives CDR1 SGHTA, CDR2 FQGNSA. The CDR3 spells CASSWGGDESTDTQYF. In nucleotides, the CDR3 is TGTGCCAGCAGCTGGGGGGGCGACGAGAGCACAGATACGCAGTATTTT. The full variable domain, its missing parts supplied by reference TRBV7-2 and TRBJ2-3, is GAGVSQSPSNKVTEKGKDVELRCDPISGHTALYWYRQSLGQGLEFLIYFQGNSAPDKSGLPSDRFSAERTGGSVSTLTIQRTQQEDSAVYLCASSWGGDESTDTQYFGPGTRLTVL.

This clone appeared a few times. This chain uses TRBV19 with TRBJ1-1; D call uncertain. Germline V CDR1 and CDR2: LNHDA, SQIVND (reference sequence). The CDR3 runs to 16 residues. Deletions cut 3 bases from V and 1 base from J, with 15 bases between. DNA for the CDR3: TGTGCCAGTAGTATGTTCGGGCGGGCACCGAACACTGAAGCTTTCTTT. It codes for CASSMFGRAPNTEAFF.

This chain joins TRBV7-3 and TRBJ2-2, with unresolved D. Germline CDR1 and CDR2: SGHTA and FQGTGA. Trimming took off 3 bases at V and 3 bases at J, with 8 bases between the two ends. This CDR3 region has 14 residues. CDR3 sequence: CASSFSRDTGELFF. In DNA, the CDR3 is TGTGCCAGCAGCTTTTCAAGGGACACCGGGGAGCTGTTTTTT.